This TCR beta chain emerged from a study of spatial heterogeneity in lung cancer (dated by TCRdb to between 2018 and 2021). Background on the whole study: Beta-chain transcripts were consistently detected in greater numbers than alpha-chain transcripts, which likely reflected higher beta-chain transcript abundance. In the raw uncorrected reads, each unique combination of TCR and UMI appeared more than ten times on average. In non-small cell lung cancer, the study made a quantitative comparison of TCR alpha and beta repertoires among multiple tumor regions, matched nontumor lung and blood. Nonsynonymous mutation counts, determined by whole-exome sequencing of tumor tissue, were related to features of the TCR repertoire. Both alpha and beta chains were TCR-sequenced in samples taken at surgery, namely 220 tumor regions, 62 to 70 matched nontumor lung samples and approximately 58 PBMC samples. Results and caveats for the whole study, not just this receptor: Confirming at a functional level the hypothesis that regional TCRs recognize regional mutations was considered to require additional single-cell paired TCR alpha and beta sequencing. Ubiquitous expanded tumor TCRs were found in blood more often at tumor resection than at routine follow-up.

The trim is 3 bases for V and 4 bases for J, with a gap of 17 bases between the germline ends. The cysteine opens and the phenylalanine closes a CDR3 of 16 amino acids. Left in the record is the CDR3 DNA by itself, 48 bases read in frame from the first base. Taken from the germline V gene, the CDR1 and CDR2 loops are MRHNA and SNTAGT. This clonotype showed up many times. Its recognized antigen is unknown. Base quality data are lacking; no much larger clone is found one base away. Read against the paper, the sample's time point label means: sample taken at primary tumor resection. Samples were obtained from fewer than 80 patients with early-stage, untreated non-small cell lung cancer from the lung TRACERx cohort. Without any cell sorting, TCR sequencing was performed on whole RNA extracted either from tumor and nontumor lung tissue or from cryopreserved PBMC samples. Only patients for whom sufficient RNA was available from at least two tumor regions were selected for TCR sequencing.

To prepare the library, 5' RACE was applied. The run used a NextSeq 500. In the TCR library protocol, a unique molecular identifier was attached to each TCR cDNA molecule so that PCR and sequencing errors could be corrected. Turning to the authors' computational methods: TCR identification, UMI-based error correction and CDR3 extraction were all carried out with Decombinator tools. Expanded TCRs were defined as those above a frequency of 2 per 1,000, corresponding to the top 1% of the tumor frequency distribution. Each repertoire was subsampled 100 times to 5,000 TCRs, after which Renyi diversity was computed with the R vegan package. CDR3 similarity networks were built from amino acid triplet string-kernel similarity, with CDR3s being connected when pairwise similarity was above 0.82. TCRdb's own reprocessing of the public reads used fastp at Q25 and MiXCR and kept productive beta chains. Under each unique CDR3 protein, matching rows form one entry showing the most common genes and DNA. Here the V and J calls rest on TCRdb's processing, not on the authors' analysis. Recorded for this sample are 20,000 to 25,000 distinct CDR3 sequences; about 4.5% of them occurred a single time. The ten largest clones capture around 7% of the sample.

The sequence is built from TRBV6-4 and TRBJ2-3; D gene: possibly TRBD1, on 6 matching bases. This material consisted of PBMCs, taken at surgery. The TCR sequence derives from a male donor with early-stage non-small cell lung cancer. The DNA reads as follows: TGTGCCAGCAGTGAGGACAGTTACGGGGCGCCAGATACGCAGTATTTT. This encodes CASSEDSYGAPDTQYF.